This T cell receptor beta chain was found in a study of T cells expressing NK-cell markers. Broader study findings: These clonotypes, the leaders elsewhere, also led the CD3+CD56-NKG2C+ fraction in four donors. Evidence did not settle whether expanded NKG2C+ T cell clones targeted HCMV.

A note on this clonotype: What it recognizes is unknown.

Germline assignment: CDR1 SGHDN and CDR2 FVKESK. This CDR3 has 16 amino acids. TCRdb reprocessed the 5' RACE reads, keeping one entry per CDR3 protein, no DNA. The listing contains some 150,000 distinct CDR3 sequences. Sequencing was performed on blood T cells: a sorted CD56 or NKG2C T cell subset, CD4+ or CD8+ T cells, or bulk PBMC T cells (not recorded which). The genes are TRBV14 and TRBJ1-2; TCRdb's D gene call, TRBD1, goes unchecked for lack of DNA. This TCR was sampled from a man aged 18 to 29 in good health. CDR3 sequence: CASSPSPTGYGYGYTF.